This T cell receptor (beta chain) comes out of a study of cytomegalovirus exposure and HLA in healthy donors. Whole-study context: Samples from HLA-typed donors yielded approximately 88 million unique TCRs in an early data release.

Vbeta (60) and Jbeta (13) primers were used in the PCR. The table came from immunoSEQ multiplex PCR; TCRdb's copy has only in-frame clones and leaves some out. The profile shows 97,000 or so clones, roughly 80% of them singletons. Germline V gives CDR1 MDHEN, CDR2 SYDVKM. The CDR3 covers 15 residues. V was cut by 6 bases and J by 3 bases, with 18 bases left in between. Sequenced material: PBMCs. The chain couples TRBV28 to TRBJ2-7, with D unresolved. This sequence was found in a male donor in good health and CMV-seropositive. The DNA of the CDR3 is TGTGCCAGCAGCACACCCACCCCAATCCTCTACGAGCAGTACTTC. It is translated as CASSTPTPILYEQYF.